This is a list of T cell receptor beta chains from one sample in a study of response to subunit inactivated influenza vaccine. Using its own MiXCR run on the RT-PCR reads, TCRdb lists one record per CDR3 protein. The sample consists of roughly 760,000 distinct CDR3 sequences, 20% to 25% of them appearing once. The input for sequencing was PBMCs from blood, taken less than 6 days after vaccination. The receptors stem from a man between 45 and 60 years old who received an inactivated influenza vaccine. The CDR3 runs from the conserved cysteine through the conserved F or W. A D gene is named only where the DNA matches it firmly. A row's size may be missing; if present it is once, few, many or a size class.

j_gene: TRBJ1-1; v_gene: TRBV5-5; d_gene: -; abundance: few; CDR3aa: CASSLGGPGMNTEAFF; CDR3nt: TGTGCCAGCAGCTTGGGTGGCCCGGGGATGAACACTGAAGCTTTCTTT
j_gene: TRBJ1-3; v_gene: TRBV7-9; d_gene: -; abundance: few; CDR3aa: CASSFRTGNTIYF; CDR3nt: TGTGCCAGCAGCTTTCGGACTGGAAACACCATATATTTT
j_gene: TRBJ2-5; v_gene: TRBV4-1; d_gene: -; abundance: few; CDR3aa: CASSQGRAIVETQYF; CDR3nt: TGCGCCAGCAGCCAAGGCAGGGCCATAGTAGAGACCCAGTACTTC
j_gene: TRBJ1-2; v_gene: TRBV28; d_gene: -; abundance: -; CDR3aa: CASSSGSGFGYTF; CDR3nt: TGTGCCAGCAGCTCGGGGTCAGGGTTTGGCTACACCTTC
j_gene: TRBJ1-2; v_gene: TRBV25-1; d_gene: -; abundance: many; CDR3aa: CASSEYDRPYGYTF; CDR3nt: TGTGCCAGCAGTGAATACGACAGACCCTATGGCTACACCTTC
j_gene: TRBJ2-7; v_gene: TRBV20-1; d_gene: -; abundance: few; CDR3aa: CSAPTPWEREQYF; CDR3nt: TGCAGTGCCCCAACACCTTGGGAGCGCGAGCAGTACTTC
j_gene: TRBJ2-1; v_gene: TRBV30; d_gene: -; abundance: few; CDR3aa: CAWRHPRWNEQFF; CDR3nt: TGTGCCTGGAGACATCCCAGGTGGAATGAGCAGTTCTTC
j_gene: TRBJ2-1; v_gene: TRBV5-6; d_gene: TRBD1; abundance: few; CDR3aa: CASSRDRAEYNEQFF; CDR3nt: TGTGCCAGCAGTCGGGACAGGGCAGAGTACAATGAGCAGTTCTTC
j_gene: TRBJ1-5; v_gene: TRBV12-3/TRBV12-4; d_gene: -; abundance: few; CDR3aa: CASSFAASGQPQHF; CDR3nt: TGTGCCAGCAGTTTTGCAGCCAGTGGCCAGCCCCAGCATTTT
j_gene: TRBJ2-3; v_gene: TRBV29-1; d_gene: TRBD2; abundance: many; CDR3aa: CSVEPSGVEDTQYF; CDR3nt: TGCAGCGTTGAGCCTAGCGGGGTTGAAGATACGCAGTATTTT
j_gene: TRBJ2-2; v_gene: TRBV20-1; d_gene: -; abundance: -; CDR3aa: CSASLGLGTGELFF; CDR3nt: TGCAGTGCATCGCTGGGGCTGGGGACCGGGGAGCTGTTTTTT
j_gene: TRBJ2-7; v_gene: TRBV15; d_gene: -; abundance: -; CDR3aa: CATSRLEVGRVEQYF; CDR3nt: TGTGCCACCAGCAGGCTAGAGGTGGGACGGGTCGAGCAGTACTTC
j_gene: TRBJ2-7; v_gene: TRBV19; d_gene: -; abundance: -; CDR3aa: CASQSRARGQYEQYF; CDR3nt: TGTGCCAGTCAAAGTCGGGCCCGGGGGCAATACGAGCAGTACTTC
j_gene: TRBJ2-6; v_gene: TRBV20-1; d_gene: TRBD1; abundance: few; CDR3aa: CSARSKEGGPGANVLTF; CDR3nt: TGCAGTGCTAGATCGAAGGAAGGGGGCCCTGGGGCCAACGTCCTGACTTTC
j_gene: TRBJ2-6; v_gene: TRBV6-2/TRBV6-3; d_gene: -; abundance: -; CDR3aa: CASSYSGWKANVLTF; CDR3nt: TGTGCCAGCAGTTACTCGGGTTGGAAGGCCAACGTCCTGACTTTC
j_gene: TRBJ2-3; v_gene: TRBV7-2; d_gene: TRBD2; abundance: few; CDR3aa: CASSLAGLAGGGDTQYF; CDR3nt: TGTGCCAGCAGCTTAGCGGGCCTAGCGGGGGGTGGAGATACGCAGTATTTT
j_gene: TRBJ2-7; v_gene: TRBV5-1; d_gene: -; abundance: -; CDR3aa: CASSTEQRRIEQYF; CDR3nt: TGCGCCAGCAGCACGGAACAGCGGCGTATCGAGCAGTACTTC
j_gene: TRBJ2-7; v_gene: TRBV28; d_gene: TRBD2; abundance: few; CDR3aa: CASSWAPAGGRYEQYF; CDR3nt: TGTGCCAGCAGTTGGGCCCCAGCGGGAGGGCGATACGAGCAGTACTTC